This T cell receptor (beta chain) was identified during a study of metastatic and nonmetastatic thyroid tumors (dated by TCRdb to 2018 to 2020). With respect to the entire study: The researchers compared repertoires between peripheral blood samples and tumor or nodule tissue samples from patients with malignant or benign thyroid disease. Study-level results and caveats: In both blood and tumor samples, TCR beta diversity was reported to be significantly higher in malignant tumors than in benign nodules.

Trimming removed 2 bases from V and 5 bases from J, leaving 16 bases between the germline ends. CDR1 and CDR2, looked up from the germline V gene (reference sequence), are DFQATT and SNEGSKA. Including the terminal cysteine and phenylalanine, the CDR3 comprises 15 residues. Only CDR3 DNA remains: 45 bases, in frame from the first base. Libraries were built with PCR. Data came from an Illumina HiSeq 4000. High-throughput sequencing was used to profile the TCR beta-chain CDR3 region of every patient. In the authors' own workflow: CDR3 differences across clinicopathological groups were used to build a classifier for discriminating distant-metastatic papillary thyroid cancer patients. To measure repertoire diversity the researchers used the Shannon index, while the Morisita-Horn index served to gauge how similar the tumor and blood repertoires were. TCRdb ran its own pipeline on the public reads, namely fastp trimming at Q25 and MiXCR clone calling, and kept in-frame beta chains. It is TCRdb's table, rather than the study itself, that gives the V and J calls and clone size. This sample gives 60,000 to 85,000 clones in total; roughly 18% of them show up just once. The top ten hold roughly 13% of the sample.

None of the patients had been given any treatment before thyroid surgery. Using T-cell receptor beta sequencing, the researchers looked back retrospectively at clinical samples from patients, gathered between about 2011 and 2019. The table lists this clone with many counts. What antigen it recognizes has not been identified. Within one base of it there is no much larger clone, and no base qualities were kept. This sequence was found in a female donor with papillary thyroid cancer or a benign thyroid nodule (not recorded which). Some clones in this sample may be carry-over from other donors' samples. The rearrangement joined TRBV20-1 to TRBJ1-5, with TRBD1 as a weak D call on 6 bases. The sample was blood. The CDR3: CSARSTDRFDQPQHF. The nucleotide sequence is TGCAGTGCTAGATCTACTGACAGGTTCGATCAGCCCCAGCATTTT.